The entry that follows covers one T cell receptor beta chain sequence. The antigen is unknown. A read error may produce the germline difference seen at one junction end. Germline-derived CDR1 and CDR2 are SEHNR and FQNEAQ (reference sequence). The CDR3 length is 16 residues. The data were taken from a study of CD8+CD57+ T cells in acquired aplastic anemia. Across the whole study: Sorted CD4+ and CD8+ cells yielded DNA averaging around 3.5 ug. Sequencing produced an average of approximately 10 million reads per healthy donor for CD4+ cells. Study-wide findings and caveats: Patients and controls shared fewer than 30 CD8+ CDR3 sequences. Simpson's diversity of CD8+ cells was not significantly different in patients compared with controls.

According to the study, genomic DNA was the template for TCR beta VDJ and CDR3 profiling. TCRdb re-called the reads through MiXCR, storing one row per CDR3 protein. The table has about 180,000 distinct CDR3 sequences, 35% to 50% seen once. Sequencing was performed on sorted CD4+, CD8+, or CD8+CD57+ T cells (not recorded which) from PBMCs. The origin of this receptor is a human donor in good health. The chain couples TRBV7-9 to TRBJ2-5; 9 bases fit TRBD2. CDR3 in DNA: TGTGCTAGCAGCTTAGAGGCAGGACTAGCGTTTGAGACCCAGTACTTC. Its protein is CASSLEAGLAFETQYF.